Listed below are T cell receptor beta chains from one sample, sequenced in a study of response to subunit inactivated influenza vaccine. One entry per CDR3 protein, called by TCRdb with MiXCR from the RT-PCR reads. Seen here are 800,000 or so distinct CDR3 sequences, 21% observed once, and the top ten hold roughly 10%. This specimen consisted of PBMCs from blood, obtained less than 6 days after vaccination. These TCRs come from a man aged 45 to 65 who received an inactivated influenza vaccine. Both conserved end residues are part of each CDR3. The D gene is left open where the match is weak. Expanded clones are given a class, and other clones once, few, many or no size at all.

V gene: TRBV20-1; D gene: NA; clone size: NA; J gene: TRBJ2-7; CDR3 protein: CSARDLIPQGIFEQYF; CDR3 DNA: TGCAGTGCTAGAGATTTGATCCCACAGGGAATCTTCGAGCAGTACTTC
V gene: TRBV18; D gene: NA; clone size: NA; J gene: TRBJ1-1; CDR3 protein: CASSPDLGTEAFF; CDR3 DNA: TGTGCCAGCTCCCCGGATCTGGGCACTGAAGCTTTCTTT
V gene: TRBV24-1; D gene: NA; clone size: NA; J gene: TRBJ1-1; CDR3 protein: CATSDAGAEAFF; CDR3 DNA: TGTGCCACCAGTGACGCGGGAGCCGAAGCTTTCTTT
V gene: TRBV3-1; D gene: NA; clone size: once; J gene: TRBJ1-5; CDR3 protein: CASSQLSNQPQHF; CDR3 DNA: TGTGCCAGCAGCCAGCTTAGCAATCAGCCCCAGCATTTT
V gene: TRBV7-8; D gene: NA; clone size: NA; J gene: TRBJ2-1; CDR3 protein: CASSSDPTRRFF; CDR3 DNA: TGTGCCAGCAGCTCAGACCCCACACGCCGATTCTTC
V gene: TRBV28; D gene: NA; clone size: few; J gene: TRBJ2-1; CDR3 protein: CASRAHTYNEQFF; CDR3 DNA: TGTGCCAGCCGGGCTCATACCTACAATGAGCAGTTCTTC
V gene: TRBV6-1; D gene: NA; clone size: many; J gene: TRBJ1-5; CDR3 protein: CASSEGGLGVGQPQHF; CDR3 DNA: TGTGCCAGCAGTGAAGGCGGGCTGGGTGTAGGTCAGCCCCAGCATTTT
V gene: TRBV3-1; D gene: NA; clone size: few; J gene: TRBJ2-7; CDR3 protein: CASSQEGVSLSYEQYF; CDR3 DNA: TGTGCCAGCAGCCAAGAAGGGGTCAGTCTATCCTACGAGCAGTACTTC
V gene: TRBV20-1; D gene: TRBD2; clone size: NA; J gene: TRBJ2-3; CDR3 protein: CSATLAGGPDTQYF; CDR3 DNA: TGCAGTGCGACATTAGCGGGGGGCCCAGATACGCAGTATTTT
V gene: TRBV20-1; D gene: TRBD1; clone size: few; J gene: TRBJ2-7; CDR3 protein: CSARDGQGTYEQYF; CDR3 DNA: TGCAGTGCTAGAGACGGACAGGGGACCTACGAGCAGTACTTC
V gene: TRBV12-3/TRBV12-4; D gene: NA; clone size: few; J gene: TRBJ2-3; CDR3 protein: CASSSSRGDTQYF; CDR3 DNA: TGTGCCAGCAGTTCTAGCAGGGGAGATACGCAGTATTTT
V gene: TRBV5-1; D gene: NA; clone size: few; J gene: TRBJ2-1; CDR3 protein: CASRLPGPNNEQFF; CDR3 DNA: TGCGCCAGCAGGCTGCCCGGACCGAACAATGAGCAGTTCTTC
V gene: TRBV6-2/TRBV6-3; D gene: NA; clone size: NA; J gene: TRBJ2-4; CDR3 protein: CASGVAKNIQYF; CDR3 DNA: TGTGCCAGCGGAGTAGCCAAAAACATTCAGTACTTC
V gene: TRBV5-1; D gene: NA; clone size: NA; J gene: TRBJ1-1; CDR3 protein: CASSPGGFWNTEAFF; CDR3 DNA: TGCGCCAGCAGCCCGGGAGGGTTCTGGAACACTGAAGCTTTCTTT
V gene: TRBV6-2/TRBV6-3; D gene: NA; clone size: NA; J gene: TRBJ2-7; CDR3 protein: CASSYGGVREQYF; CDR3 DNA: TGTGCCAGCAGTTACGGCGGGGTTCGCGAGCAGTACTTC
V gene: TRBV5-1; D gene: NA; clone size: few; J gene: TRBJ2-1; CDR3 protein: CASSTLPTSGGITYNEQFF; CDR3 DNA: TGCGCCAGCTCCACCCTCCCAACCAGCGGCGGGATCACCTACAATGAGCAGTTCTTC